Listed below are T cell receptor beta chains from one sample, sequenced in a study of T cell responses to AZD1222 COVID-19 vaccine. Only in-frame clones appear in the TCRdb table, and some are missing; sequencing was by immunoSEQ multiplex PCR. This table holds just under 100,000 clones, about 88% found once. The specimen comprised peripheral blood, sampled on day 0 of AZD1222 vaccination. The source of these receptors is an adult in good health. The conserved cysteine and the conserved F or W are not part of the CDR3 here. Each record gives: J gene, CDR3 length, V gene, CDR3 protein.

j_gene: TRBJ1-2; len: 12; v_gene: TRBV4-1; CDR3aa: ASSPNTADYGYT
j_gene: TRBJ1-4; len: 11; v_gene: TRBV5-5; CDR3aa: ASSFYAGEKLF
j_gene: TRBJ1-1; len: 13; v_gene: TRBV11-3; CDR3aa: ASSLHAGVNTEAF
j_gene: TRBJ2-5; len: 13; v_gene: TRBV20-1; CDR3aa: SASDIGGVQETQY
j_gene: TRBJ1-4; len: 10; v_gene: TRBV7-2; CDR3aa: ASSFGGEKLF
j_gene: TRBJ1-2; len: 12; v_gene: TRBV6-5; CDR3aa: ASSVLGGRGGYT
j_gene: TRBJ1-6; len: 12; v_gene: TRBV5-1; CDR3aa: ASSLDRVASPLH
j_gene: TRBJ1-6; len: 13; v_gene: TRBV18; CDR3aa: ASSPLQGNNSPLH
j_gene: TRBJ1-1; len: 11; v_gene: TRBV10-3; CDR3aa: AISAPGRSKAF
j_gene: TRBJ2-7; len: 13; v_gene: TRBV10-3; CDR3aa: AIMNAGTGAYEQY
j_gene: TRBJ2-5; len: 13; v_gene: TRBV9; CDR3aa: ASSVAGGVAETQY
j_gene: TRBJ1-2; len: 12; v_gene: TRBV30; CDR3aa: AWRADRVGDGYT
j_gene: TRBJ1-1; len: 11; v_gene: TRBV15; CDR3aa: ATSRQGEAEAF
j_gene: TRBJ2-1; len: 13; v_gene: TRBV28; CDR3aa: ASSLGSSPVNEQF
j_gene: TRBJ1-6; len: 11; v_gene: TRBV7-3; CDR3aa: ASQARVGSPLH
j_gene: TRBJ1-2; len: 11; v_gene: TRBV19; CDR3aa: ASSIWGQWGYT
j_gene: TRBJ1-2; len: 11; v_gene: TRBV30; CDR3aa: AWSIGAHYGYT
j_gene: TRBJ1-4; len: 12; v_gene: TRBV19; CDR3aa: ASSLLTETSELF
j_gene: TRBJ1-6; len: 16; v_gene: TRBV28; CDR3aa: ASSPGGQGSSYNSPLH
j_gene: TRBJ2-2; len: 14; v_gene: TRBV11-2; CDR3aa: ASSRTSGSNTGELF
j_gene: TRBJ2-7; len: 11; v_gene: TRBV30; CDR3aa: AWSVGALYEQY
j_gene: TRBJ1-2; len: 10; v_gene: TRBV27; CDR3aa: ASGRTGGGYT
j_gene: TRBJ2-7; len: 11; v_gene: TRBV19; CDR3aa: ASSIGAGYEQY
j_gene: TRBJ1-3; len: 11; v_gene: TRBV12-3/TRBV12-4; CDR3aa: ASSLVAGNTIY
j_gene: TRBJ2-7; len: 10; v_gene: TRBV6-6; CDR3aa: ATHGRSDEQY
j_gene: TRBJ1-1; len: 11; v_gene: TRBV19; CDR3aa: ASTMTGIGEAF
j_gene: TRBJ1-2; len: 11; v_gene: TRBV29-1; CDR3aa: SVYITGLSGYT
j_gene: TRBJ1-4; len: 14; v_gene: TRBV7-2; CDR3aa: ASSSVGAGRNEKLF
j_gene: TRBJ1-5; len: 12; v_gene: TRBV18; CDR3aa: ASSPGTGSQPQH
j_gene: TRBJ1-2; len: 12; v_gene: TRBV6-6; CDR3aa: ASSYWRRSYGYT
j_gene: TRBJ2-5; len: 12; v_gene: TRBV21-1; CDR3aa: ASSHLGGQETQY
j_gene: TRBJ2-7; len: 13; v_gene: TRBV19; CDR3aa: ASSITGGLQFEQY
j_gene: TRBJ2-3; len: 16; v_gene: TRBV7-2; CDR3aa: ASSFRIRTASSTDTQY
j_gene: TRBJ1-6; len: 14; v_gene: TRBV6-6; CDR3aa: ASSSLGGGGNSPLH
j_gene: TRBJ1-5; len: 13; v_gene: TRBV28; CDR3aa: ATWQGRYSNQPQH
j_gene: TRBJ1-5; len: 11; v_gene: TRBV28; CDR3aa: ASREGVWQPQH
j_gene: TRBJ2-3; len: 12; v_gene: TRBV6-4; CDR3aa: ASSGDRDTDTQY
j_gene: TRBJ2-7; len: 13; v_gene: TRBV23-1; CDR3aa: ATSWRGGSSYEQY
j_gene: TRBJ1-4; len: 14; v_gene: TRBV5-6; CDR3aa: ASSLAWGGLNEKLF
j_gene: TRBJ1-5; len: 13; v_gene: TRBV5-4; CDR3aa: ASSLGGNSNQPQH
j_gene: TRBJ1-5; len: 14; v_gene: TRBV6-4; CDR3aa: ASSDFNRGPYQPQH
j_gene: TRBJ2-7; len: 11; v_gene: TRBV7-2; CDR3aa: ASSRTSFYEQY
j_gene: TRBJ1-3; len: 13; v_gene: TRBV4-2; CDR3aa: ASSPGTVVRNTIY
j_gene: TRBJ2-7; len: 10; v_gene: TRBV6-2/TRBV6-3; CDR3aa: ASSYPGNEQY
j_gene: TRBJ2-7; len: 11; v_gene: TRBV4-3; CDR3aa: ASSQVGADEQY
j_gene: TRBJ1-4; len: 13; v_gene: TRBV18; CDR3aa: ASSTRERVVERLF